This TCR beta chain was recorded in a study of CD8 T cells in Susac syndrome. As for the study in general: Patients with Susac syndrome were therapy-naive, taking corticosteroids, with some also receiving intravenous immunoglobulin, or taking intravenous immunoglobulin alone at the time their blood was drawn. General study points: The peak of CD8+ clonal expansion in Susac was seen in TEMRA cells and active patients.

From blood CD8+ and CD4+ T cells, TCR beta sequences were generated. Germline V gene data show CDR1 as SGHKS and CDR2 as YYEKEE (reference sequence). The CDR3 contains 16 residues. Trimming stripped 0 bases from V and 6 bases from J, with 16 bases between. With respect to this clonotype: The antigen is undetermined.

Random hexamers were used to reverse transcribe roughly 0.45 to 1 ug of RNA. Across 54 Vbeta and 13 Jbeta, immunoSEQ multiplex PCR amplified TCR beta CDR3. TCRdb called the immunoSEQ multiplex PCR reads again in MiXCR, with one record for every CDR3 protein. The table has roughly 100,000 distinct CDR3 sequences, about 96% seen once. The clonotype originates from a human donor with Susac syndrome. The chain employs TRBV5-5 and TRBJ2-1; tentatively, D is TRBD1 (6 bases). Specimen: CD8+ T cells from PBMCs. The CDR3 protein is CASSLGPGGAGNEQFF. The DNA of the CDR3 is TGTGCCAGCAGCTTGGGTCCTGGGGGCGCAGGCAATGAGCAGTTCTTC.